These T cell receptor beta chains were read from a single sample in a study of shared clonotypes between healthy human individuals. Sequenced by immunoSEQ multiplex PCR; TCRdb stores in-frame clones only, minus some. The data contain about 1.1 million clones, about 80% of them seen just once; the ten biggest clones take up about 0.52%. Sequenced input: memory CD4+ T cells from PBMCs. These receptors all come from a young man in good health. Some clones in this sample may be carry-over from other donors' samples. Each CDR3 is given with its conserved first and last residue. The D gene is left open where the match is weak. Expanded clones get a size class; other rows say once, few or many, or leave the size out.

cdr3_aa cdr3_nt clone_size j_call v_call d_call
CSVGSMEQYF TGCAGCGTTGGGTCAATGGAGCAGTACTTC - TRBJ2-7 TRBV29-1 -
CASSAGDTQPQHF TGTGCCAGCAGTGCAGGGGACACTCAGCCCCAGCATTTT - TRBJ1-5 TRBV2 -
CASSLTGTPYNEQFF TGTGCCAGCAGCTTAACAGGCACTCCCTACAATGAGCAGTTCTTC - TRBJ2-1 TRBV7-3 -
CASSLGLAGVADTQYF TGTGCCAGCAGCCTTGGACTAGCGGGAGTGGCAGATACGCAGTATTTT - TRBJ2-3 TRBV11-2 TRBD2
CASSGRDMTSSGNTIYF TGTGCCAGCAGCGGGAGAGACATGACGAGCTCTGGAAACACCATATATTTT - TRBJ1-3 TRBV9 -
CASSLSAVYSYEQYF TGTGCCAGCAGCCTTTCAGCGGTCTACTCCTACGAGCAGTACTTC - TRBJ2-7 TRBV7-2 -
CASSPGALAGAREQYF TGTGCCAGCAGCCCTGGGGCCCTAGCGGGAGCCCGCGAGCAGTACTTC - TRBJ2-7 TRBV5-5 TRBD2
CASSPGYRRGANVLTF TGCGCCAGCAGCCCAGGATACCGTCGCGGGGCCAACGTCCTGACTTTC few TRBJ2-6 TRBV5-1 -
CASTTRGLLETQYF TGTGCCAGCACCACCCGGGGATTGTTGGAGACCCAGTACTTC - TRBJ2-5 TRBV7-9 -
CASSQRTGRTQHF TGTGCCAGCAGTCAGCGGACAGGTCGTACCCAGCATTTT - TRBJ1-5 TRBV6-5 TRBD1
CSVRVLAGTTDTQYF TGCAGCGTCAGAGTACTAGCGGGGACCACAGATACGCAGTATTTT - TRBJ2-3 TRBV29-1 TRBD2
CASSLRGGFSSEQYF TGTGCCAGCAGTTTAAGAGGGGGTTTCTCTTCCGAGCAGTACTTC - TRBJ2-7 TRBV27 -
CASSFPPRSNTGELFF TGTGCCAGCAGCTTTCCCCCGAGGAGTAACACCGGGGAGCTGTTTTTT - TRBJ2-2 TRBV7-8 -
CASSLALTEQYF TGTGCCAGCAGTTTAGCCCTAACGGAGCAGTACTTC - TRBJ2-7 TRBV28 -
CASSLPEGGTGIEQYF TGCGCCAGCAGCTTGCCCGAGGGAGGGACAGGGATCGAGCAGTACTTC - TRBJ2-7 TRBV5-1 TRBD1
CASSQELGSSYNEQFF TGCGCCAGCAGCCAAGAGTTAGGGTCATCCTACAATGAGCAGTTCTTC - TRBJ2-1 TRBV4-1 -
CASSSWGVQETQYF TGTGCCAGCAGCTCCTGGGGAGTTCAAGAGACCCAGTACTTC - TRBJ2-5 TRBV7-2 -
CASSTTGNSYEQYF TGTGCCAGCAGTACGACAGGGAATTCCTACGAGCAGTACTTC few TRBJ2-7 TRBV9 TRBD1
CASSEFRAGQETQYF TGTGCCAGCAGTGAATTTCGGGCAGGCCAAGAGACCCAGTACTTC - TRBJ2-5 TRBV25-1 -
CASSGGTGGPQPQHF TGTGCCAGCAGTGGAGGGACAGGGGGCCCTCAGCCCCAGCATTTT few TRBJ1-5 TRBV6-1 TRBD1
CASSPGKGPSGDYGYTF TGTGCCAGCAGCCCAGGTAAAGGCCCGTCAGGGGACTATGGCTACACCTTC - TRBJ1-2 TRBV5-6 -
CASSPLGGGSPRSYEQYF TGTGCCAGCAGCCCCCTAGGGGGAGGGTCCCCCCGATCTTACGAGCAGTACTTC - TRBJ2-7 TRBV5-4 -
CASGLDRLAGGGNTDTQYF TGTGCTAGTGGTTTGGATAGACTAGCGGGAGGGGGGAACACAGATACGCAGTATTTT - TRBJ2-3 TRBV12-5 TRBD2
CASSLVSAGNTEAFF TGTGCCAGCAGCTTAGTTTCCGCGGGGAACACTGAAGCTTTCTTT - TRBJ1-1 TRBV7-9 -
CASSFRLAVYNEQFF TGTGCCAGCAGCTTTAGGCTAGCGGTCTACAATGAGCAGTTCTTC few TRBJ2-1 TRBV7-9 TRBD2
CAISESIGGGRNQPQHF TGTGCCATCAGTGAGTCGATCGGCGGGGGTCGCAATCAGCCCCAGCATTTT - TRBJ1-5 TRBV10-3 -
CASSGQITDTQYF TGTGCCAGCAGTGGGCAGATCACAGATACGCAGTATTTT few TRBJ2-3 TRBV2 -
CASSAGETIYF TGTGCCAGCTCCGCCGGGGAAACCATATATTTT - TRBJ1-3 TRBV28 -
CATSRGGVQYTGELFF TGTGCCACCAGCAGAGGAGGGGTCCAATACACCGGGGAGCTGTTTTTT many TRBJ2-2 TRBV15 -
CASSQWGGRDYGYTF TGTGCCAGCAGTCAATGGGGGGGTCGTGACTATGGCTACACCTTC - TRBJ1-2 TRBV28 -
CASSYTGGAKYGYTF TGTGCCAGCAGTTATACAGGGGGGGCAAAATATGGCTACACCTTC - TRBJ1-2 TRBV7-8 TRBD1
CAWSAGLQETQYF TGTGCCTGGAGTGCCGGGCTGCAAGAGACCCAGTACTTC - TRBJ2-5 TRBV30 -
CASSLGVGIGYTF TGTGCCAGCAGTTTAGGAGTCGGTATTGGCTACACCTTC - TRBJ1-2 TRBV28 -
CASRLGGGTQYF TGTGCCAGCAGGCTTGGGGGAGGTACGCAGTATTTT - TRBJ2-3 TRBV6-5 -
CASSLTPRSETGNTIYF TGTGCCAGCAGCTTAACTCCCAGGTCTGAGACTGGAAACACCATATATTTT - TRBJ1-3 TRBV7-3 -
CASSLLPGTSGTDTQYF TGTGCCAGCAGTTTATTGCCCGGGACTTCAGGCACAGATACGCAGTATTTT - TRBJ2-3 TRBV28 -
CASSAPWDRAVSGNTIYF TGTGCCAGCAGTGCCCCTTGGGACAGGGCCGTCTCTGGAAACACCATATATTTT - TRBJ1-3 TRBV6-1 TRBD1
CATSIRGTNEKLFF TGTGCCACCAGCATTCGGGGAACTAATGAAAAACTGTTTTTT many TRBJ1-4 TRBV15 -
CASSPDRRNTEAFF TGTGCCAGCAGTCCCGACAGGCGGAACACTGAAGCTTTCTTT - TRBJ1-1 TRBV25-1 -
CASSPDRGAEAFF TGTGCCAGCTCACCGGACAGGGGGGCTGAAGCTTTCTTT many TRBJ1-1 TRBV18 TRBD1
CASSLGSTGGGKRELFF TGTGCCAGCAGTTTAGGATCGACAGGGGGGGGGAAACGGGAGCTGTTTTTT few TRBJ2-2 TRBV27 TRBD1
CASSLVAGGFETQYF TGCGCCAGCAGCTTGGTTGCGGGAGGGTTCGAGACCCAGTACTTC - TRBJ2-5 TRBV5-1 TRBD2
CASATEAQRAGYTF TGTGCCTCCGCGACAGAGGCCCAAAGGGCTGGCTACACCTTC - TRBJ1-2 TRBV19 -
CASSLDGLAGGGGVQYF TGCGCCAGCAGCTTGGATGGGCTAGCGGGTGGAGGGGGCGTGCAGTACTTC many TRBJ2-7 TRBV5-1 -
CASSYEGTGEKLFF TGTGCCAGCAGTTACGAGGGGACGGGTGAAAAACTGTTTTTT - TRBJ1-4 TRBV6-6 -
CASSQGLSRRGDGYTF TGTGCCAGCAGCCAAGGCCTCTCGCGCAGGGGGGATGGCTACACCTTC - TRBJ1-2 TRBV14 TRBD1
CSGRPTANTEAFF TGCAGCGGCCGGCCGACAGCAAACACTGAAGCTTTCTTT - TRBJ1-1 TRBV29-1 -
CASNVHNTEAFF TGTGCCAGCAATGTACATAACACTGAAGCTTTCTTT - TRBJ1-1 TRBV28 -
CAISADRYSGYTF TGTGCCATCAGTGCGGACAGGTATAGCGGCTACACCTTC - TRBJ1-2 TRBV10-3 TRBD1
CASSLAGARNTIYF TGTGCCAGCAGCTTGGCAGGGGCAAGAAACACCATATATTTT - TRBJ1-3 TRBV5-4 -
CASSQTLGGSHTGELFF TGTGCCAGCTCACAAACTCTCGGCGGGAGCCACACCGGGGAGCTGTTTTTT few TRBJ2-2 TRBV18 TRBD2
CASSQEQGSYTEAFF TGTGCCAGCAGCCAAGAGCAGGGGTCGTACACTGAAGCTTTCTTT once TRBJ1-1 TRBV4-2 -
CAYRRSLNSPLHF TGTGCCTATAGAAGGAGTCTTAATTCACCCCTCCACTTT - TRBJ1-6 TRBV28 -
CASSLRLAGVGEQYF TGTGCCAGCAGCTTGAGACTAGCGGGAGTTGGGGAGCAGTACTTC - TRBJ2-7 TRBV7-3 TRBD2
CASSSLLPYEQYF TGTGCCAGCAGCTCACTACTACCCTACGAGCAGTACTTC - TRBJ2-7 TRBV5-4 -